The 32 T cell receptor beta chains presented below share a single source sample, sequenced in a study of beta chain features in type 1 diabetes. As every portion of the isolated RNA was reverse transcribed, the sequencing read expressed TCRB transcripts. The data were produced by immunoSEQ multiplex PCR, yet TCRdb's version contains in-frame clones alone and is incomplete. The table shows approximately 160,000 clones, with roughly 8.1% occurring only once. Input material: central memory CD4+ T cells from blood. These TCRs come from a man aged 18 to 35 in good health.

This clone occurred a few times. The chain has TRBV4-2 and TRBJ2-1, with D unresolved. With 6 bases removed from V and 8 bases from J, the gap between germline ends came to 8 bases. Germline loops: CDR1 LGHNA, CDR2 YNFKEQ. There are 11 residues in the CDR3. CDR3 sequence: CASRHQDEQFF. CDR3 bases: TGTGCCAGCAGACACCAAGATGAGCAGTTCTTC.

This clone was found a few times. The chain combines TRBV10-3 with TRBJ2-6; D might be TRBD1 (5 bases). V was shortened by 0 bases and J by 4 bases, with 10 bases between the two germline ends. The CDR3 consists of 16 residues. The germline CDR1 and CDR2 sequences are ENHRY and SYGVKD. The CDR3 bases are TGTGCCATCAGTGAGTCTCAGGGTTTAGGGGCCAACGTCCTGACTTTC. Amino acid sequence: CAISESQGLGANVLTF.

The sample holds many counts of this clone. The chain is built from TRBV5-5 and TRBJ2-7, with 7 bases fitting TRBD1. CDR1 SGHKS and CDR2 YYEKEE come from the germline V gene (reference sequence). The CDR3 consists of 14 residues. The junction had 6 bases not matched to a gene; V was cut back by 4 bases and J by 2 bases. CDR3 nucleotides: TGTGCCAGCAGCCGGGGACAGACTGCCTACGAGCAGTACTTC. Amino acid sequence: CASSRGQTAYEQYF. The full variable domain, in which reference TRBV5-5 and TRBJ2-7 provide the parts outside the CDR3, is DAGVTQSPTHLIKTRGQQVTLRCSPISGHKSVSWYQQVLGQGPQFIFQYYEKEERGRGNFPDRFSARQFPNYSSELNVNALLLGDSALYLCASSRGQTAYEQYFGPGTRLTVT.

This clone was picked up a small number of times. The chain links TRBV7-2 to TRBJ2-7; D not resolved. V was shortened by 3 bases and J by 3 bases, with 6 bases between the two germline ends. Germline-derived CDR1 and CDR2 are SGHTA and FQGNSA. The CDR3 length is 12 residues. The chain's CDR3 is CASSFTSYEQYF. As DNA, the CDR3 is TGTGCCAGCAGCTTTACCAGCTACGAGCAGTACTTC.

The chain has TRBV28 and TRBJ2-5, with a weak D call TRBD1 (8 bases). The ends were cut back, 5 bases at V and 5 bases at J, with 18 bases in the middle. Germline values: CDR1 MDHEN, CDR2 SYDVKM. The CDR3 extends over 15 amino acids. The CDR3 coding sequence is TGTGCCAGCAGTATAAGGACAGGGAGGGGGGAGACCCAGTACTTC. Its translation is CASSIRTGRGETQYF.

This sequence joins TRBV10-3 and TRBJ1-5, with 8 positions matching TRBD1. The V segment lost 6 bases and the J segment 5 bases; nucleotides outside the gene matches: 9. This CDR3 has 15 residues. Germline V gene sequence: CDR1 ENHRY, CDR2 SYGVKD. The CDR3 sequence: CAISEGQVSDQPQHF. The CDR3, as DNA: TGTGCCATCAGCGAGGGACAGGTCTCCGATCAGCCCCAGCATTTT.

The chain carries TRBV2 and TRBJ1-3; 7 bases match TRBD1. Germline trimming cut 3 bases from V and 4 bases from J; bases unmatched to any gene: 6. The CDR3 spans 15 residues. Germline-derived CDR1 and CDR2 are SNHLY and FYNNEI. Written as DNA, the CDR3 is TGTGCCAGCAGTGACGACAGGGCTAGAGGAAACACCATATATTTT. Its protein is CASSDDRARGNTIYF.

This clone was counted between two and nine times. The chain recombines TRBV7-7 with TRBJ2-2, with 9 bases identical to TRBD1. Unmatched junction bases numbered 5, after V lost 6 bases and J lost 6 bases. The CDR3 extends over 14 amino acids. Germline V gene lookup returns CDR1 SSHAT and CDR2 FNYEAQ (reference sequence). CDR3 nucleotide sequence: TGTGCCAGCAGACCGGGACAGGGTTCCGGGGAGCTGTTTTTT. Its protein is CASRPGQGSGELFF.

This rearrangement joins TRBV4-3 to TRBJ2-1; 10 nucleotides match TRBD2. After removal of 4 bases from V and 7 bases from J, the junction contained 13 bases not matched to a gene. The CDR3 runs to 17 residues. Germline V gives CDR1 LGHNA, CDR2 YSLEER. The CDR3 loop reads CASSPNAASGSVNEQFF. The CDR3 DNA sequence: TGCGCCAGCAGCCCAAATGCGGCTAGCGGGAGTGTAAATGAGCAGTTCTTC.

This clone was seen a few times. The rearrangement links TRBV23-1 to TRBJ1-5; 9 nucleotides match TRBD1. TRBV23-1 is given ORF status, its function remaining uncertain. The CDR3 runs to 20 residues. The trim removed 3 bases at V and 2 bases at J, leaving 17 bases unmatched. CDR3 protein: CASSHPIRDRVVFGNQPQHF. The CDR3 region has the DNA TGCGCCAGCAGTCATCCAATACGGGACAGGGTGGTATTTGGCAATCAGCCCCAGCATTTT.

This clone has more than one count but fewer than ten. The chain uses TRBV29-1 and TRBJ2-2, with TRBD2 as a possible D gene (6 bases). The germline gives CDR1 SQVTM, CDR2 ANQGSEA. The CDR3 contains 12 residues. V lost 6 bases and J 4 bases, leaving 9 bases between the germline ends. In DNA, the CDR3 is TGCAGCGTCGGTAGCGGCACCGGGGAGCTGTTTTTT. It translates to CSVGSGTGELFF.

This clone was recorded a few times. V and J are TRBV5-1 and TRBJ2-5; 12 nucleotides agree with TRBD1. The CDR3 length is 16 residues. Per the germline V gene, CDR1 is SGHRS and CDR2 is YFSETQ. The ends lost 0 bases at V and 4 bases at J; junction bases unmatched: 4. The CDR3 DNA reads TGCGCCAGCAGCTTGGACGGGACAGGGGGCCGAGAGACCCAGTACTTC. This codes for CASSLDGTGGRETQYF.

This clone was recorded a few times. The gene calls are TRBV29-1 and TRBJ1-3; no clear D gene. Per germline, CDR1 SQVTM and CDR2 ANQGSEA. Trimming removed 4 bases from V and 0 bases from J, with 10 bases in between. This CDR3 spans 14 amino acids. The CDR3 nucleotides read TGCAGCGTTGCACAGTCGAGCTCTGGAAACACCATATATTTT. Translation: CSVAQSSSGNTIYF.

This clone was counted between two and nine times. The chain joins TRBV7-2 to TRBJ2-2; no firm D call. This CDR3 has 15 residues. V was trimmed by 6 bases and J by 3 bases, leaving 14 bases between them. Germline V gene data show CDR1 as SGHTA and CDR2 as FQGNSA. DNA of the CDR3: TGTGCCAGCAGTTCACAGAGTTTTGACACCGGGGAGCTGTTTTTT. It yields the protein CASSSQSFDTGELFF.

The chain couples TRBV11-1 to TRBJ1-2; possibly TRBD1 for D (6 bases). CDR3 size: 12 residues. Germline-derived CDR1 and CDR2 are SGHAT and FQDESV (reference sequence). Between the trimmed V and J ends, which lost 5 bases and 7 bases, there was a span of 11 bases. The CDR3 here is CASSHGQSGYTF. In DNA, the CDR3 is TGTGCCAGCAGCCACGGACAGAGTGGCTACACCTTC.

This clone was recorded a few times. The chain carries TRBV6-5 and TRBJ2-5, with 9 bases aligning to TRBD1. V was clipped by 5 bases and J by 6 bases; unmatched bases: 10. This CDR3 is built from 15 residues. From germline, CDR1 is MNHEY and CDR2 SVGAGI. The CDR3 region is CASSAQGQGGKTQYF. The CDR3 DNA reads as TGTGCCAGCAGTGCCCAGGGACAGGGTGGAAAGACCCAGTACTTC.

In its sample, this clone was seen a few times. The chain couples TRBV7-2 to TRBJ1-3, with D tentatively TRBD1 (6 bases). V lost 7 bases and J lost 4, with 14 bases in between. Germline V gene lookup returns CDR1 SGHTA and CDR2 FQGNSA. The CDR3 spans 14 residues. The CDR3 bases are TGTGCCAGCATTGGGACAAACTCAGGAAACACCATATATTTT. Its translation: CASIGTNSGNTIYF.

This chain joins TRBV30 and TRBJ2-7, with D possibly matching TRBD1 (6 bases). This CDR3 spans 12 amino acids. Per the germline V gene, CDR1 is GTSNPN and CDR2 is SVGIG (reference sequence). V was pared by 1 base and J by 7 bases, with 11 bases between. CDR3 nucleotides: TGTGCCTGGAGTGGGGCAGGGGAAGAGCAGTACTTC. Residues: CAWSGAGEEQYF.

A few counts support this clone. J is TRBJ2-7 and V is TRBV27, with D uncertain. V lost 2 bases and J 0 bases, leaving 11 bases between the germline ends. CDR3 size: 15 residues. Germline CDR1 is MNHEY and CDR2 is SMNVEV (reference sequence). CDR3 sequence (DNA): TGTGCCAGCAGTTTAAAATACCTCAGCTCCTACGAGCAGTACTTC. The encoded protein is CASSLKYLSSYEQYF.

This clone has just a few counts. Written as DNA, the CDR3 is TGTGCCAGCAGCTCCCTGGGGACTAGATCCTACAATGAGCAGTTCTTC. The encoded protein is CASSSLGTRSYNEQFF. The rearrangement uses TRBV5-6 and TRBJ2-1; TRBD2 matches at 8 bases. Germline CDR1 and CDR2: SGHDT and YYEEEE. The CDR3 covers 16 residues. V was pared by 3 bases and J by 1 base, with 6 bases of the junction left unmatched.

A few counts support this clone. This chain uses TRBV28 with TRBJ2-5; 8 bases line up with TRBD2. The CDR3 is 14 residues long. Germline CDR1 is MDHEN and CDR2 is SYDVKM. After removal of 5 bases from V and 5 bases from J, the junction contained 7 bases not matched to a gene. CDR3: CASSSRGGLETQYF. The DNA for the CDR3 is TGTGCCAGCAGTAGCCGGGGGGGGCTGGAGACCCAGTACTTC. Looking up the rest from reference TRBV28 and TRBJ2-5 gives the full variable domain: DVKVTQSSRYLVKRTGEKVFLECVQDMDHENMFWYRQDPGLGLRLIYFSYDVKMKEKGDIPEGYSVSREKKERFSLILESASTNQTSMYLCASSSRGGLETQYFGPGTRLLVL.

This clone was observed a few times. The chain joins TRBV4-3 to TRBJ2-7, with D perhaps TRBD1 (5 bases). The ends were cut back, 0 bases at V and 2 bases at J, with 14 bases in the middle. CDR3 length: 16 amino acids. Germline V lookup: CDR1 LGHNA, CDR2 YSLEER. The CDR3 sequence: CASSQEFGRVPYEQYF. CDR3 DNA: TGCGCCAGCAGCCAAGAGTTCGGCAGGGTACCCTACGAGCAGTACTTC.

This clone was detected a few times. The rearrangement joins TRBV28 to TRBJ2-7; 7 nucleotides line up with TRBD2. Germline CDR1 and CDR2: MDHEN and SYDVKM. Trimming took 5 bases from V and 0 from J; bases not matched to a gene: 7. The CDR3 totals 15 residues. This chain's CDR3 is CASSPGGSSSYEQYF. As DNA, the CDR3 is TGTGCCAGCAGTCCCGGGGGGTCATCCTCCTACGAGCAGTACTTC.

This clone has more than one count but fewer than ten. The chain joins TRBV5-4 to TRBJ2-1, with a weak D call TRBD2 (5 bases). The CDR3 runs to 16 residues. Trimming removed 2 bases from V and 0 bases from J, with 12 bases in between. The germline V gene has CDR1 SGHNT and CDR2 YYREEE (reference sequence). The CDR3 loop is CASSFGGPASYNEQFF. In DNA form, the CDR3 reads TGTGCCAGCAGCTTTGGAGGTCCTGCCTCCTACAATGAGCAGTTCTTC.

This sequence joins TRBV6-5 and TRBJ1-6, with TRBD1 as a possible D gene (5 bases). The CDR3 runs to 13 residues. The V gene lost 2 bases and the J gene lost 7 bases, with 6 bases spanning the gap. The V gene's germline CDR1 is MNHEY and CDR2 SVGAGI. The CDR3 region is CASSYDRNSPLHF. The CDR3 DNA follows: TGTGCCAGCAGTTACGACAGAAATTCACCCCTCCACTTT.

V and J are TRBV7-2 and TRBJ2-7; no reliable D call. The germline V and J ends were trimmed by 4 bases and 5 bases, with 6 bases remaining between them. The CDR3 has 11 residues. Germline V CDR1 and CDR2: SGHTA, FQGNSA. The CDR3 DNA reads TGTGCCAGCAGCTCCTTTGACGAGCAGTACTTC. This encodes CASSSFDEQYF.

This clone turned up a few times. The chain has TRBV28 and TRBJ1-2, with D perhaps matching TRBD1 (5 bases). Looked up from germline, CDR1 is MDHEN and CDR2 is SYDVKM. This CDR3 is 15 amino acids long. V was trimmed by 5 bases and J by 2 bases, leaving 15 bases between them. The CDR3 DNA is TGTGCCAGCAGTGTGGGACTATTTCAAAACTATGGCTACACCTTC. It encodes CASSVGLFQNYGYTF.

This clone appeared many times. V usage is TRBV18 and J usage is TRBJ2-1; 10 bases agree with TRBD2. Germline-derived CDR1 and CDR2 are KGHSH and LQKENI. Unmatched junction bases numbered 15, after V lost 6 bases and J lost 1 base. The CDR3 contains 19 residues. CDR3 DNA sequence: TGTGCCAGCTCGCGGAGCGGGGGGGCCCAGCTGCTTTCCTACAATGAGCAGTTCTTC. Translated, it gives CASSRSGGAQLLSYNEQFF.

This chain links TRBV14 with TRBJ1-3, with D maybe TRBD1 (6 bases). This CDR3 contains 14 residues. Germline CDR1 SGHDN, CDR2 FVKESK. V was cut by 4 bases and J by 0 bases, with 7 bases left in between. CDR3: CASSPGHSGNTIYF. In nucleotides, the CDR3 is TGTGCCAGCAGCCCGGGACACTCTGGAAACACCATATATTTT.

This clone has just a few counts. The DNA for the CDR3 is TGTGCCAGCAGTCGACCGGGACTAGCGGGAGGGCCTTTGAATGAGCAGTTCTTC. Translation: CASSRPGLAGGPLNEQFF. V gene TRBV28 combines with J gene TRBJ2-1; TRBD2 matches 16 bases. Germline V gene lookup returns CDR1 MDHEN and CDR2 SYDVKM. With 5 bases clipped from V and 7 bases from J, the junction kept 11 bases outside the gene matches. This CDR3 comprises 18 residues.

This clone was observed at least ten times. CDR3 nucleotide sequence: TGCGCCAGCAGCCAAGATATCGTCACACCTCCTAGCACAGATACGCAGTATTTT. This gives the protein CASSQDIVTPPSTDTQYF. The V gene is TRBV4-3, the J gene TRBJ2-3, with D hard to call. Trimming removed 0 bases from V and 0 bases from J, with 16 bases in between. The CDR3 runs 18 residues. Germline V CDR1 and CDR2: LGHNA, YSLEER.

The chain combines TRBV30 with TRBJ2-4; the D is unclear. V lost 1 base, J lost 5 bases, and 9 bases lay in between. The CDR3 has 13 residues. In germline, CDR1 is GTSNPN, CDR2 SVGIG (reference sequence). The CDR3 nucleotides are TGTGCCTGGAGTGCCAGGCTGGAAAACATTCAGTACTTC. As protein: CAWSARLENIQYF.